This T cell receptor beta chain was retrieved from a study of OX40 agonist ivuxolimab in advanced cancers. Looking at the study overall: Patients enrolled in dose escalation were diagnosed with hepatocellular carcinoma, melanoma, renal cell or head and neck cancer. Overall study findings and caveats: Among the lowest peripheral clonal expansion occurred in 0.1-3.0 mg/kg partial responders.

Sequencing was performed with immunoSEQ multiplex PCR; in TCRdb, only in-frame clones are kept and a portion is missing. The sample records about 21,000 clones, about 83% being singletons. Germline V gene data show CDR1 as SGHRS and CDR2 as YFSETQ. With 4 bases clipped from V and 5 bases from J, the junction kept 8 bases outside the gene matches. This CDR3 has 14 residues. In regard to this clone: Its antigen is unknown.

The sample was CD4+ or CD8+ T cells sorted from blood, taken in a trial of the OX40 agonist ivuxolimab. This clonotype was obtained from an adult with an advanced solid tumor such as melanoma, head and neck, liver or kidney cancer. The chain links TRBV5-1 to TRBJ2-5, with 7 positions matching TRBD2. The CDR3 loop is CASSPPTSSETQYF. CDR3 bases: TGCGCCAGCAGCCCACCGACTAGCTCGGAGACCCAGTACTTC.